The sequence of this T cell receptor beta chain was determined in a study of T cell clonotyping in hematopoietic cell transplantation. Study observations and caveats: Few recipient clonotypes overlapped donors; over 95% were de novo at given depth. Without cell sorting, CD4 versus CD8 contributions remain unresolved. Recipient TCR diversity dropped after transplant; expanded clonotypes rose from day 30 to 180.

In its sample, this clone was seen a few times. What it binds is not known. Method: immunoSEQ multiplex PCR; TCRdb's copy keeps in-frame clones and lacks some. This sample has 3,000 to 4,000 clones, with about 17% found just once. This CDR3 spans 12 amino acids. Germline V gives CDR1 GTSNPN, CDR2 SVGIG (reference sequence). The V end lost 1 base, the J end lost 11 bases, and 9 bases lay between the germline ends. Here the sequenced sample was peripheral blood mononuclear cells, taken 30 days after allogeneic stem cell transplant. The sequence was obtained from a male patient between 45 and 60 years old who had an allogeneic stem cell transplant from a related donor, so the T cells may come from the graft donor. Some clones in this sample may be carry-over from other donors' samples. The chain links TRBV30 to TRBJ1-6, with D possibly TRBD1 on 5 matching bases. CDR3 DNA sequence: TGTGCCTGGAGTGAGGGACTTGCACCCCTCCACTTT. Amino acid sequence: CAWSEGLAPLHF. The full variable domain, with the rest looked up from reference TRBV30 and TRBJ1-6, is SQTIHQWPATLVQPVGSPLSLECTVEGTSNPNLYWYRQAAGRGLQLLFYSVGIGQISSEVPQNLSASRPQDRQFILSSKKLLLSDSGFYLCAWSEGLAPLHFGNGTRLTVT.